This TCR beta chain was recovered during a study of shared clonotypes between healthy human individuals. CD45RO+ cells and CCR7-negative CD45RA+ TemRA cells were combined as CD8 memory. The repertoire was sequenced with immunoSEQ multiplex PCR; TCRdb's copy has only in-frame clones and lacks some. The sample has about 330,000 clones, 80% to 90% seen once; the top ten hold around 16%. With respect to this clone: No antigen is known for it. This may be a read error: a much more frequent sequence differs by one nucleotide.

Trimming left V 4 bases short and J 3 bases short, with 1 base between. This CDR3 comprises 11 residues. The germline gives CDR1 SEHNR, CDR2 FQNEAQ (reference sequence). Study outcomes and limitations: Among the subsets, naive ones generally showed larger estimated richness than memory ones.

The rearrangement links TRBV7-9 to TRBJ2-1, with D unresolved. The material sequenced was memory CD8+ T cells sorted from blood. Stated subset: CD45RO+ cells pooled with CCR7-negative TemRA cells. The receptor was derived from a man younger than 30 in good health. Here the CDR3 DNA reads TGTGCCAGCAGCTACTACAATGAGCAGTTCTTC. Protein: CASSYYNEQFF.